One sample yielded the 6 T cell receptor beta chains listed below, sequenced in a study of T cell responses to AZD1222 COVID-19 vaccine. Sequencing used immunoSEQ multiplex PCR; TCRdb keeps in-frame clones, though not all of them. The sample contains roughly 130,000 clones, more than 80% of which appear only once. This material consisted of peripheral blood, taken 28 days after the second dose of the MenACWY control vaccine. These TCRs come from an adult who received the MenACWY meningococcal vaccine as a control.

This clone was recorded only once. The chain employs TRBV5-4 and TRBJ2-2; perhaps TRBD1 as D (6 bases). V was trimmed by 4 bases and J by 6 bases, leaving 10 bases between them. CDR1 SGHNT and CDR2 YYREEE come from the germline V gene (reference sequence). CDR3 length: 13 amino acids. The CDR3 DNA sequence: TGTGCCAGCAGCCCCCAGGGGTCCGGGGAGCTGTTTTTT. It specifies CASSPQGSGELFF.

The V call is TRBV6-5, the J call TRBJ2-1, with D unclear. Germline V gene lookup returns CDR1 MNHEY and CDR2 SVGAGI. CDR3 length: 14 residues. Trimming shortened V by 2 bases and J by 7 bases, and 12 bases separated the two germline ends. CDR3 loop: CASSYTTGWNEQFF. The CDR3 coding sequence is TGTGCCAGCAGTTACACCACCGGTTGGAATGAGCAGTTCTTC.

This chain uses TRBV5-5 with TRBJ2-3; D gene uncertain. Between the trimmed V and J ends, which lost 2 bases and 2 bases, there was a span of 3 bases. This CDR3 contains 12 residues. CDR1 is SGHKS and CDR2 is YYEKEE in the germline V gene (reference sequence). CDR3 nucleotide sequence: TGTGCCAGCAGCTTAGACACAGATACGCAGTATTTT. This encodes CASSLDTDTQYF.

The chain recombines TRBV19 with TRBJ1-1, with D possibly TRBD1 on 5 matching bases. Germline V gene lookup returns CDR1 LNHDA and CDR2 SQIVND (reference sequence). This CDR3 contains 17 residues. V lost 7 bases, J lost 3 bases, and 24 bases lay in between. The CDR3 nucleotides are TGTGCCAGTACCCTAAGGCCGGAAGGGGTTAGTCACACTGAAGCTTTCTTT. It specifies CASTLRPEGVSHTEAFF.

As concerns this clone: Sequence at one end of the junction differs from germline and may be a read error. The genes are TRBV7-7 and TRBJ2-2; TRBD1 matches at 9 bases. The CDR3 has 15 residues. Germline-derived CDR1 and CDR2 are SSHAT and FNYEAQ (reference sequence). The CDR3 loop reads CASSLDRGDTGELFF. DNA of the CDR3: TGTGCTAGCAGCCTCGACAGGGGGGACACCGGGGAGCTGTTTTTT. The whole variable domain, filled in from reference TRBV7-7 and TRBJ2-2, reads GAGVSQSPRYKVTKRGQDVTLRCDPISSHATLYWYQQALGQGPEFLTYFNYEAQPDKSGLPSDRFSAERPEGSISTLTIQRTEQRDSAMYRCASSLDRGDTGELFFGEGSRLTVL.

Concerning this clone: The same CDR3 also results from other DNA sequences found in this sample. The rearrangement links TRBV29-1 to TRBJ2-7; 7 positions match TRBD1. CDR3 length: 12 residues. Unmatched junction bases numbered 2, after V lost 4 bases and J lost 2 bases. Germline V gene sequence: CDR1 SQVTM, CDR2 ANQGSEA. CDR3 bases: TGCAGCGTTGGCCAGGGGGCCTACGAGCAGTACTTC. This gives the protein CSVGQGAYEQYF.